This T cell receptor beta chain was captured by sequencing in a study of spatial heterogeneity in lung cancer. The wider study: Alpha-chain detections were consistently fewer than beta-chain detections among the sequences. On average, each unique TCR and UMI combination appeared more than ten times in raw reads.

This CDR3 is 13 amino acids long. Germline assignment: CDR1 MDHEN and CDR2 SYDVKM. The ends were cut back, 8 bases at V and 5 bases at J, with 15 bases in the middle. The time point here: sample taken at primary tumor resection. The sequenced material consisted of unsorted whole RNA from tumor, nontumor lung or frozen PBMC. Samples were donated by 72 untreated early-stage non-small cell lung cancer patients. A distinct unique molecular identifier was carried by each TCR cDNA molecule. TCRdb passed the 5' RACE reads through MiXCR, listing each CDR3 protein once. Found here are over 12,000 distinct CDR3 sequences, over 9% of them singletons; the top ten hold 29%.

The chain is built from TRBV28 and TRBJ2-5; D unresolved. Sequenced here: PBMCs, sampled at surgery. The source is a male donor with early-stage non-small cell lung cancer. The CDR3 is CASEYSLSETQYF. The CDR3 DNA sequence: TGTGCCAGCGAGTACAGCCTCTCCGAGACCCAGTACTTC.